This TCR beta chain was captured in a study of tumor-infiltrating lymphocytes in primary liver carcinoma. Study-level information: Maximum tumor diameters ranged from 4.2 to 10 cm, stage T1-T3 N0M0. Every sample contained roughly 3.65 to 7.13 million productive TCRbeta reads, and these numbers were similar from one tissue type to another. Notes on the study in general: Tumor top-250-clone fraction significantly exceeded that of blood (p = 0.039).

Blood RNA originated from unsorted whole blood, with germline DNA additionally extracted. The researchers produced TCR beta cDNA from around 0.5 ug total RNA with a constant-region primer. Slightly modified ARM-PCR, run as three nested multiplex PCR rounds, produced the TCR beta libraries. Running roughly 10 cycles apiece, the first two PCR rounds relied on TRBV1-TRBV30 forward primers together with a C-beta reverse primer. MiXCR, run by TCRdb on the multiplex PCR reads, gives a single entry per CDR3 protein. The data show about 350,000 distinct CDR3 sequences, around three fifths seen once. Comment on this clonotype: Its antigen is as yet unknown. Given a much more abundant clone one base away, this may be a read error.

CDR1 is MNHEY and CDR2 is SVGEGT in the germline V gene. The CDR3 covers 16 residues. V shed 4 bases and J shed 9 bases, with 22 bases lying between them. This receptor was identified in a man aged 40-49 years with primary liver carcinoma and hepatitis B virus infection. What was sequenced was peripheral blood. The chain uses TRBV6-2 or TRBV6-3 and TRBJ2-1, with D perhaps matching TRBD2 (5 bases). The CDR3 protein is CASSSLDSEREGEQFF. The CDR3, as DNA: TGTGCCAGCAGTTCCCTCGATAGCGAGAGAGAAGGTGAGCAGTTCTTC.